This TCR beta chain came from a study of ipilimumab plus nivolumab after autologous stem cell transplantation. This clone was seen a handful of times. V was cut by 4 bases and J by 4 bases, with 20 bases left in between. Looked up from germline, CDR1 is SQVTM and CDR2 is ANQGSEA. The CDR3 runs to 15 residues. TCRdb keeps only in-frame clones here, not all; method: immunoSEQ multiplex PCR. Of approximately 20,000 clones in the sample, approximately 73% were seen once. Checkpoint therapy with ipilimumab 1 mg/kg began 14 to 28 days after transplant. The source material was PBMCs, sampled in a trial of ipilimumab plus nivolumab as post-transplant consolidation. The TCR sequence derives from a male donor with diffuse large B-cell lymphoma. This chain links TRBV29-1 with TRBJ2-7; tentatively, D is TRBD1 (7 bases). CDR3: CSVANPAGGLYEQYF. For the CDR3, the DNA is TGCAGCGTTGCCAACCCCGCAGGGGGGTTGTACGAGCAGTACTTC.